This T cell receptor (beta chain) stems from a study of CD8+ T cells in alopecia areata. The sequencing template was cDNA reverse transcribed from extracted RNA. Assay: immunoSEQ multiplex PCR; the TCRdb copy retains only in-frame clones and omits some. The data contain 130,000 to 150,000 clones, roughly 82% of them singletons. Per the germline V gene, CDR1 is SGDLS and CDR2 is YYNGEE. This CDR3 is built from 13 residues. V was cut by 3 bases and J by 3 bases, with 10 bases left in between. The table lists this clone with a count of one. Treatment: oral pan-JAK inhibitor, 5-10 mg twice daily. The TCR was taken from a human donor with alopecia areata. The genes are TRBV9 and TRBJ2-7; a weak D match, TRBD2 (5 bases). This specimen was CD8+ T cells sorted from blood, taken at week 4, from a patient treated with tofacitinib. CDR3 sequence reads: CASSERDHYEQYF. CDR3 coding DNA: TGTGCCAGCAGCGAGAGGGATCACTACGAGCAGTACTTC.